The 23 T cell receptor beta chains reported below all come from one sample, sequenced in a study of T cells in Graves' hyperthyroidism and ophthalmopathy. From RNA transcripts, TCR beta CDR3 regions were amplified. TCR CDR3 regions were first amplified by RT-PCR with HTBI primers. From the multiplex PCR reads, TCRdb called clonotypes with MiXCR, one entry per CDR3 protein. Here the sample spans roughly 510,000 distinct CDR3 sequences, around 21% being singletons. The sample consisted of blood. Receptors originate from a man between 18 and 29 years old with Graves' hyperthyroidism.

There are a few counts of this clonotype. The chain is built from TRBV9 and TRBJ1-5; no clear D gene. The CDR3 spans 14 residues. V lost 4 bases and J 0 bases, leaving 8 bases between the germline ends. The germline V gene has CDR1 SGDLS and CDR2 YYNGEE. CDR3 in amino acids: CASSFWDSNQPQHF. CDR3 DNA sequence: TGTGCCAGCAGCTTCTGGGATAGCAATCAGCCCCAGCATTTT.

The table lists this clonotype with many counts. This chain links TRBV30 with TRBJ2-2; D uncertain. Germline values: CDR1 GTSNPN, CDR2 SVGIG (reference sequence). Trimming shortened V by 1 base and J by 3 bases, and 6 bases separated the two germline ends. The CDR3 covers 13 residues. The CDR3 loop reads CAWSAGHTGELFF. CDR3 nucleotides: TGTGCCTGGAGTGCTGGCCACACCGGGGAGCTGTTTTTT. The full variable domain, with the rest looked up from reference TRBV30 and TRBJ2-2, is SQTIHQWPATLVQPVGSPLSLECTVEGTSNPNLYWYRQAAGRGLQLLFYSVGIGQISSEVPQNLSASRPQDRQFILSSKKLLLSDSGFYLCAWSAGHTGELFFGEGSRLTVL.

V gene TRBV3-1 combines with J gene TRBJ1-6; possible D gene TRBD1, 5 bases. Germline V CDR1 and CDR2: LGHDT, YNNKEL (reference sequence). The CDR3 is made up of 15 amino acids. With 6 bases removed from V and 1 base from J, the gap between germline ends came to 10 bases. CDR3 nucleotide sequence: TGTGCCAGCAGGGGGGAACAGTCCTATAATTCACCCCTCCACTTT. Its translation: CASRGEQSYNSPLHF.

This clonotype has a count of ten or more. V is TRBV9 and J is TRBJ1-1, with TRBD1 matching 7 bases. With 3 bases clipped from V and 4 bases from J, the junction kept 6 bases outside the gene matches. CDR1 SGDLS and CDR2 YYNGEE come from the germline V gene. CDR3 length: 14 residues. The CDR3 protein is CASSDDRVGTEAFF. CDR3 DNA: TGTGCCAGCAGCGACGACAGGGTTGGCACTGAAGCTTTCTTT. The complete variable domain, with remaining parts taken from reference TRBV9 and TRBJ1-1, reads DSGVTQTPKHLITATGQRVTLRCSPRSGDLSVYWYQQSLDQGLQFLIQYYNGEERAKGNILERFSAQQFPDLHSELNLSSLELGDSALYFCASSDDRVGTEAFFGQGTRLTVV.

This chain links TRBV10-1 with TRBJ2-2; possibly TRBD2 for D (6 bases). V shed 8 bases and J shed 3 bases, with 10 bases lying between them. CDR3 size: 13 residues. Germline CDR1 is WNHNN and CDR2 is SYGVQD (reference sequence). The CDR3 bases are TGCGCCAGCCGGAGGGGATACACCGGGGAGCTGTTTTTT. This encodes CASRRGYTGELFF.

This clonotype was seen many times. This chain uses TRBV6-1 with TRBJ1-1, with D unclear. This CDR3 region has 14 residues. Trimming stripped 2 bases from V and 5 bases from J, with 12 bases between. Germline V gives CDR1 MNHNS, CDR2 SASEGT. In DNA form, the CDR3 reads TGTGCCAGCAGTGAAATCGGTCAGGCAACTGAAGCTTTCTTT. Protein: CASSEIGQATEAFF.

This clonotype has ten or more counts. The chain employs TRBV12-3 or TRBV12-4 and TRBJ1-5, with 7 bases identical to TRBD1. The CDR3 is 13 amino acids. The ends lost 5 bases at V and 8 bases at J; junction bases unmatched: 6. CDR3 coding DNA: TGTGCCAGCAGTCTACAGGGGTGGAAGCCCCAGCATTTT. It yields the protein CASSLQGWKPQHF.

In this sample, this clonotype turned up many times. The chain employs TRBV27 and TRBJ1-2; 10 nucleotides line up with TRBD1. The CDR3 spans 14 residues. Trimming took 3 bases from V and 6 from J; bases not matched to a gene: 4. Germline CDR1 and CDR2: MNHEY and SMNVEV (reference sequence). CDR3 protein: CASSFLTGGDGYTF. The CDR3 nucleotides read TGTGCCAGCAGTTTTTTGACAGGGGGCGATGGCTACACCTTC.

This clonotype was seen more than once but under ten times. The genes are TRBV12-3 or TRBV12-4 and TRBJ2-3; weak D call: TRBD2 (7 bases). V gave up 7 bases and J gave up 2 bases, with 16 bases separating them. The CDR3 runs 15 residues. CDR3 loop: CASTWRGRDTDTQYF. CDR3 DNA sequence: TGTGCCAGCACCTGGAGGGGGAGGGACACAGATACGCAGTATTTT.

This clonotype has ten or more counts. The V and J genes are TRBV6-1 and TRBJ2-7; 9 nucleotides match TRBD1. Germline V CDR1 and CDR2: MNHNS, SASEGT. V lost 6 bases and J lost 7; bases outside the gene matches: 10. This CDR3 region has 14 residues. The DNA for the CDR3 is TGTGCCAGCAGCGAGGGACAGGGTGGTTGGGAGCAGTACTTC. It is translated as CASSEGQGGWEQYF.

This clonotype was observed a few times. The chain is built from TRBV20-1 and TRBJ2-7; D possibly corresponds to TRBD1 (5 bases). The CDR3 contains 14 residues. Germline CDR1 reads DFQATT; CDR2 reads SNEGSKA (reference sequence). V was pared by 0 bases and J by 3 bases, with 12 bases between. In nucleotides, the CDR3 is TGCAGTGCTAGAGATCTACGACAGAGCTACGAGCAGTACTTC. This gives the protein CSARDLRQSYEQYF.

This clonotype was seen repeatedly, ten times or more. The chain has TRBV11-3 and TRBJ1-2; tentative D call: TRBD1 (5 bases). The germline V and J ends were trimmed by 1 base and 7 bases, with 13 bases remaining between them. Per germline, CDR1 SGHNT and CDR2 YENEEA. The CDR3 covers 14 residues. In DNA, the CDR3 is TGTGCCAGCAGCTTAGCCCAGGGACGGAGTGGCTACACCTTC. The encoded protein is CASSLAQGRSGYTF.

This clonotype has at least ten counts. The rearrangement joins TRBV28 to TRBJ2-5; D may match TRBD1 or TRBD2 (5 bases each). The CDR3 sequence is 13 residues long. The germline V gene encodes CDR1 MDHEN and CDR2 SYDVKM. Between the trimmed V and J ends, which lost 4 bases and 4 bases, there was a span of 10 bases. The CDR3 DNA reads TGTGCCAGCAGTTCTGGGGGAACAGAGACCCAGTACTTC. This gives the protein CASSSGGTETQYF.

Ten or more counts support this clonotype. The rearrangement joins TRBV6-1 to TRBJ1-5, with TRBD1 matching 8 bases. The length of the CDR3 is 15 residues. Germline V gives CDR1 MNHNS, CDR2 SASEGT. The trim removed 6 bases at V and 3 bases at J, leaving 7 bases unmatched. The CDR3 protein is CASRRQGNYNQPQHF. The CDR3 coding sequence is TGTGCCAGCAGGCGACAGGGGAACTACAATCAGCCCCAGCATTTT.

The rearrangement joins TRBV14 to TRBJ1-1; a weak D match, TRBD1 (5 bases). Trimming stripped 1 base from V and 1 base from J, with 10 bases between. The CDR3 totals 15 residues. Germline V gene sequence: CDR1 SGHDN, CDR2 FVKESK. Written as DNA, the CDR3 is TGTGCCAGCAGCCAAGTAGCAGGGCCGAACACTGAAGCTTTCTTT. Translating gives CASSQVAGPNTEAFF.

This clonotype was seen at least ten times. The J gene is TRBJ1-2, the V gene TRBV20-1, with D perhaps matching TRBD1 (5 bases). CDR1 and CDR2 (germline): DFQATT, SNEGSKA (reference sequence). The CDR3 loop spans 14 amino acids. V was cut by 1 base and J by 3 bases, with 12 bases left in between. CDR3 amino acids: CSARGEGTDYGYTF. CDR3 DNA sequence: TGCAGTGCTAGAGGAGAGGGGACGGACTATGGCTACACCTTC.

This clonotype was observed many times. The chain employs TRBV12-5 and TRBJ2-6; tentatively, D is TRBD1 (6 bases). Germline CDR1 reads LGHNT; CDR2 reads FRNRAP. V dropped 2 bases and J dropped 0 bases, with 14 bases sitting between them. The CDR3 consists of 18 residues. CDR3 DNA sequence: TGTGCTAGTGGTTTGCGGGCAGGGGACGCCTCTGGGGCCAACGTCCTGACTTTC. As protein: CASGLRAGDASGANVLTF.

This clonotype has only a few counts. V usage is TRBV2 and J usage is TRBJ2-5; 13 bases fit TRBD2. The germline V gene has CDR1 SNHLY and CDR2 FYNNEI. J lost 4 bases, V lost 6 bases, and 5 bases had no gene match. The CDR3 totals 15 residues. The CDR3 DNA reads TGTGCCAGCAGCTTTAGACTAGCGGGGGGAGAGACCCAGTACTTC. Its protein is CASSFRLAGGETQYF.

V and J are TRBV11-2 and TRBJ1-1; 8 nucleotides match TRBD1. Germline V CDR1 and CDR2: SGHAT, FQNNGV. This CDR3 spans 16 amino acids. J was trimmed by 1 base and V by 6 bases; bases with no gene match: 10. CDR3: CASSPGTGWGNTEAFF. The CDR3, as DNA: TGTGCCAGCAGTCCCGGGACAGGTTGGGGGAACACTGAAGCTTTCTTT.

A remark on this clonotype: Given a much more abundant clone one base away, this may be a read error. CDR3 protein: CASSPGVLLNTEACF. The CDR3 DNA follows: TGTGCCAGCAGCCCCGGGGTGTTGTTAAACACTGAAGCTTGCTTT. V and J are TRBV7-9 and TRBJ1-1; D is undetermined. The CDR3 runs to 15 residues. Germline V CDR1 and CDR2: SEHNR, FQNEAQ (reference sequence).

The gene calls are TRBV24-1 and TRBJ2-2; no firm D call. This CDR3 is built from 15 residues. Germline loops: CDR1 KGHDR, CDR2 SFDVKD. Trimming left V 3 bases short and J 1 base short, with 8 bases between. The CDR3 DNA sequence: TGTGCCACCAGTGATGTAAACAGGAACACCGGGGAGCTGTTTTTT. Its protein product is CATSDVNRNTGELFF.

The chain has TRBV4-2 and TRBJ2-2, with D possibly matching TRBD1 (5 bases). Germline loops: CDR1 LGHNA, CDR2 YNFKEQ. The germline V and J ends were trimmed by 5 bases and 4 bases, with 20 bases remaining between them. This CDR3 region has 17 residues. The CDR3 sequence is CASSNPAVGLSTGELFF. The CDR3 nucleotides read TGTGCCAGCAGCAACCCCGCTGTGGGGCTTAGCACCGGGGAGCTGTTTTTT.

In its sample, this clonotype was seen a few times. This sequence joins TRBV11-2 and TRBJ1-2; 7 bases line up with TRBD1. Looked up from germline, CDR1 is SGHAT and CDR2 is FQNNGV. Unmatched junction bases numbered 8, after V lost 5 bases and J lost 2 bases. This CDR3 spans 15 amino acids. The CDR3 reads CASSNFGTANYGYTF. The CDR3 DNA follows: TGTGCCAGCAGCAACTTCGGGACAGCCAACTATGGCTACACCTTC.